This TCR beta chain was recovered during a study of T cell responses to AZD1222 COVID-19 vaccine (dated by TCRdb to the early 2020s). Regarding the research as a whole: Because spike-specific TCR depth and breadth did not differ between the two schedules, AZD1222 recipients who got a second dose at roughly 4 weeks were pooled with those who got a second dose at roughly 12 weeks. A total of more than 230 trial participants underwent TCR sequencing, of whom 207 had received two doses of AZD1222 and approximately 26 had received two doses of the MenACWY control vaccine. Trial participants were enrolled into age subgroups of 18-55, 56-69 and 70-plus years, which contained around 150, 29 and 61 TCR-sequenced participants, respectively. Broad study findings and their caveats: In the small 56-69-year group, the increase in depth fell short of significance, most likely because of low power. Most participants were white British and females outnumbered males, and the authors suggested that clonal diversity may have been underestimated. After two AZD1222 doses, spike-specific TCR breadth and depth were significantly higher than at day 0 and than in MenACWY recipients. Because no samples from the day 14 peak response were available, repertoires could be characterized only after the peak T cell response. The vaccine-associated CD4 TCRs covered the entire spike protein, and the dominant responses fell in regions 160-218 and 743-854. Conclusions about previously exposed vaccinees were limited because only a handful of AZD1222 recipients were SARS-CoV-2 seropositive at baseline. Reportedly, close to half of the unique spike-specific TCRs recognized epitopes lying outside the regions that are mutated in the B.1.351 and B.1.1.7 variants.

Reading the label with the study, this specimen's time point is: baseline before first vaccination. The vaccinee samples were drawn from two UK trials, COV001 and COV002, one of which was a single-blind randomized controlled phase 2/3 trial testing AZD1222 (ChAdOx1 nCoV-19) in healthy adults. Trial participant PBMC samples were collected at day 0 and day 28 after the second dose for TCRbeta chain sequencing. The CDR3 regions of human TCRbeta chains were analyzed by immunosequencing. Under the source paper's analysis protocol: TCRs in the repertoires were compared against a reference library of SARS-CoV-2-specific TCRs that had been generated with the MIRA antigen-specificity platform. Breadth was defined as the fraction of unique TCRs that were SARS-CoV-2-associated, and depth was defined as the fraction of total T cells that were SARS-CoV-2-associated. Using the MIRA data, each spike-specific TCR was assigned both to the spike region to which the TCR was reactive and to a CD4 or CD8 class. Log10-transformed breadth and depth values were compared by one-way ANOVA with Sidak's multiple comparisons tests. Not all clones reach the TCRdb copy of this immuneACCESS table, which keeps in-frame sequences only. Checked studies attribute under half of the gap to unresolved V genes and leave the rest unexplained. The D gene and trimming were derived from the DNA, and the V and J assignments and clone size from that table. The sample table holds over 150,000 clones, of which approximately 90% were seen once. The ten largest make up about 6.9% of the sample.

CDR1 and CDR2 are drawn from the germline V gene (reference sequence): SEHNR, FQNEAQ. The V and J ends are trimmed by 0 bases and 1 base, leaving 6 bases between them. Spanning cysteine to phenylalanine, the CDR3 consists of 14 amino acids. The CDR3 DNA has 42 bases and is translated from base 1. As to this clone: What antigen it recognizes has not been identified. Per-base quality was not reported, and no clone a single base away is much larger than it.

The chain is assembled from TRBV7-9 and TRBJ1-1; a confident D gene designation cannot be given. This sample comprised peripheral blood, obtained on day 0 of AZD1222 vaccination. The clonotype comes from an adult in good health. The DNA is TGTGCCAGCAGCTTAGCTTACAGGAACACTGAAGCTTTCTTT. The translation is CASSLAYRNTEAFF. The reference TRBV7-9 and TRBJ1-1 proteins fill in what lies around the CDR3, so the full variable domain reads DTGVSQNPRHKITKRGQNVTFRCDPISEHNRLYWYRQTLGQGPEFLTYFQNEAQLEKSRLLSDRFSAERPKGSFSTLEIQRTEQGDSAMYLCASSLAYRNTEAFFGQGTRLTVV.